Listed here are 29 T cell receptor beta chains from one sample, sequenced in a study of shared clonotypes between healthy human individuals. Sequencing used immunoSEQ multiplex PCR; TCRdb keeps in-frame clones, though not all of them. Counted here are roughly 320,000 clones, about nine tenths occurring once; the ten biggest clones make up about 16%. The sequencing sample was made of memory CD8+ T cells sorted from blood. Subset of the sample: CD45RO+ cells pooled with CCR7-negative TemRA cells. Source of these receptors: a man between 18 and 35 years old in good health.

V is TRBV5-4 and J is TRBJ2-3; 7 positions agree with TRBD2. The V and J ends lost 0 bases and 3 bases, in that order; junction bases with no gene match: 4. Germline CDR1 is SGHNT and CDR2 is YYREEE (reference sequence). This CDR3 has 15 residues. The CDR3 is CASSLGLAGTDTQYF. The CDR3 nucleotides read TGTGCCAGCAGCTTGGGACTAGCAGGGACAGATACGCAGTATTTT.

This chain uses TRBV11-2 with TRBJ2-2; tentatively, D is TRBD1 (6 bases). The ends were cut back, 1 base at V and 6 bases at J, with 12 bases in the middle. The CDR3 covers 15 residues. Germline-derived CDR1 and CDR2 are SGHAT and FQNNGV. This chain's CDR3 is CASSLGQGFAGELFF. The CDR3 nucleotides are TGTGCCAGCAGCTTAGGGCAGGGGTTTGCCGGGGAGCTGTTTTTT.

V usage is TRBV4-1 and J usage is TRBJ2-1; D might be TRBD1 (6 bases). The germline CDR1 and CDR2 sequences are MGHRA and YSYEKL. The CDR3 has 13 amino acids. Trimming pared 4 bases from V and 7 bases from J, leaving 11 bases between. The CDR3 sequence is CASSPGAGNEQFF. DNA of the CDR3: TGCGCCAGCAGCCCAGGGGCCGGTAATGAGCAGTTCTTC.

Judged by abundance, this clone is medium-sized. At the DNA level, this CDR3 is encoded by other sequences in the same sample as well. This chain uses TRBV4-3 with TRBJ2-7; D might be TRBD2 (5 bases). Trimming left V 0 bases short and J 3 bases short, with 9 bases between. CDR1 is LGHNA, CDR2 YSLEER, per germline. The CDR3 sequence is 14 residues long. The CDR3 DNA is TGCGCCAGCAGCCAAGATCGAGGGTTCTACGAGCAGTACTTC. This encodes CASSQDRGFYEQYF.

The chain couples TRBV27 to TRBJ1-6, with D tentatively TRBD1 (5 bases). The V gene lost 3 bases and the J gene lost 8 bases, with 17 bases spanning the gap. The CDR3 covers 16 residues. In germline, CDR1 is MNHEY, CDR2 SMNVEV (reference sequence). The chain's CDR3 is CASSLWGRGGYSPLHF. In DNA form, the CDR3 reads TGTGCCAGCAGTTTGTGGGGACGGGGGGGATATTCACCCCTCCACTTT.

This chain connects TRBV30 to TRBJ2-7, with D unclear. Trimming took off 0 bases at V and 3 bases at J, with 9 bases between the two ends. The CDR3 is 13 residues long. Looked up from germline, CDR1 is GTSNPN and CDR2 is SVGIG (reference sequence). CDR3 sequence (DNA): TGTGCCTGGAGTGTACTGGGAAACTACGAGCAGTACTTC. It translates to CAWSVLGNYEQYF.

The rearrangement joins TRBV27 to TRBJ1-4; D remains unclear. Germline V gene lookup returns CDR1 MNHEY and CDR2 SMNVEV (reference sequence). CDR3 length equals 14 residues. Trimming took 5 bases from V and 6 from J, leaving 13 bases between them. CDR3 protein: CASSRLPHHEKLFF. CDR3 coding DNA: TGTGCCAGCAGTCGTCTGCCTCATCATGAAAAACTGTTTTTT.

The chain recombines TRBV27 with TRBJ2-2, with 9 bases aligning to TRBD2. This CDR3 is built from 14 residues. Per the germline V gene, CDR1 is MNHEY and CDR2 is SMNVEV (reference sequence). V trimming: 5 bases; J trimming: 5 bases; junction bases outside the gene matches: 3. The CDR3 bases are TGTGCCAGCAGTCTAGCGGGGTGGACCGGGGAGCTGTTTTTT. It yields the protein CASSLAGWTGELFF.

This clone has only a few counts. V usage is TRBV2 and J usage is TRBJ2-5; no clear D. Germline CDR1 reads SNHLY; CDR2 reads FYNNEI. The length of the CDR3 is 13 residues. With 6 bases removed from V and 5 bases from J, the gap between germline ends came to 13 bases. The CDR3 here is CASRVSLTETQYF. For the CDR3, the DNA is TGTGCCAGCAGGGTGTCTCTGACGGAGACCCAGTACTTC.

This clone was detected once. The junction differs from germline at one of its ends, possibly a read error. The chain couples TRBV12-5 to TRBJ2-2, with D unclear. Germline CDR1 is LGHNT and CDR2 is FRNRAP. This CDR3 has 13 amino acids. As DNA, the CDR3 is TGTGCTAGTGGCTTGGGGAACACCGGGGAGCTGTTTTTT. Translating gives CASGLGNTGELFF.

This clone was recorded a few times. The V and J genes are TRBV10-3 and TRBJ2-1, with TRBD1 identical over 9 bases. This CDR3 comprises 13 residues. Germline V gene sequence: CDR1 ENHRY, CDR2 SYGVKD. The junction had 4 bases not matched to a gene; V was cut back by 7 bases and J by 6 bases. CDR3 nucleotides: TGTGCCATCACCACGGACAGGGGCAATGAGCAGTTCTTC. This encodes CAITTDRGNEQFF.

The CDR3 DNA reads as TGTGCCAGCAGTTACACAGGGGGGAGGACTGAAGCTTTCTTT. It yields the protein CASSYTGGRTEAFF. V usage is TRBV27 and J usage is TRBJ1-1; 8 bases map to TRBD1. J was trimmed by 5 bases and V by 4 bases; bases with no gene match: 6. CDR3 length equals 14 residues. Germline CDR1 MNHEY, CDR2 SMNVEV (reference sequence).

This clone has more than one count but fewer than ten. The chain carries TRBV5-1 and TRBJ1-6; 7 bases match TRBD1. The CDR3 covers 15 residues. Trimming at V came to 4 bases and at J to 8 bases, leaving 9 bases not matched to a gene. The V gene's germline CDR1 is SGHRS and CDR2 YFSETQ. The DNA for the CDR3 is TGCGCCAGCAGCCCCAGGATGCAGGGGGATTCACCCCTCCACTTT. Translated, it gives CASSPRMQGDSPLHF.

V usage is TRBV7-8 and J usage is TRBJ2-7; 8 bases line up with TRBD1. Looked up from germline, CDR1 is SGHVS and CDR2 is FQNEAQ. Losses at the gene ends were 3 bases for V and 1 base for J; bases not matched to a gene: 2. The CDR3 consists of 14 residues. DNA of the CDR3: TGTGCCAGCAGCTTTACAGGGGGTTCCTACGAGCAGTACTTC. Amino acids: CASSFTGGSYEQYF.

V usage is TRBV2 and J usage is TRBJ2-7, with D hard to call. CDR1 and CDR2 from the germline V gene are SNHLY and FYNNEI. The germline V and J ends were trimmed by 6 bases and 1 base, with 13 bases remaining between them. CDR3 length: 14 amino acids. The CDR3 reads CASSPRQVSYEQYF. The CDR3 region has the DNA TGTGCCAGCAGCCCCCGGCAGGTTTCCTACGAGCAGTACTTC.

The CDR3 reads CASSLSIGQVYEQYF. CDR3 DNA: TGTGCCAGCAGTTTATCGATCGGACAAGTTTACGAGCAGTACTTC. This chain joins TRBV27 and TRBJ2-7, with D maybe TRBD1 (5 bases). CDR3 size: 15 residues. The V end was cut by 0 bases, the J end by 4 bases, with 13 bases between. The germline V gene encodes CDR1 MNHEY and CDR2 SMNVEV (reference sequence).

This clone was detected a few times. V usage is TRBV5-1 and J usage is TRBJ2-7; 16 bases align to TRBD2. This CDR3 has 16 residues. CDR1 SGHRS and CDR2 YFSETQ come from the germline V gene. The ends lost 2 bases at V and 6 bases at J; junction bases unmatched: 5. The CDR3 region is CASSLGTSGRAVEQYF. CDR3 DNA sequence: TGCGCCAGCAGCTTAGGGACTAGCGGGAGGGCCGTCGAGCAGTACTTC.

This clone was seen repeatedly, ten times or more. The V gene is TRBV27, the J gene TRBJ2-3; D is perhaps TRBD2 (5 bases). CDR1 and CDR2 (germline): MNHEY, SMNVEV (reference sequence). The germline V and J ends were trimmed by 9 bases and 3 bases, with 13 bases remaining between them. The CDR3 runs to 13 residues. The CDR3 DNA is TGTGCCAGTCAAGTAGAGGGTACAGATACGCAGTATTTT. This codes for CASQVEGTDTQYF.

The gene calls are TRBV7-9 and TRBJ1-5; D gene unclear. Trimming removed 5 bases at V and 5 bases at J, with 13 bases between. Germline V CDR1 and CDR2: SEHNR, FQNEAQ (reference sequence). The CDR3 contains 14 residues. CDR3 in DNA: TGTGCCAGCAGCCATACAGAACGGGATCAGCCCCAGCATTTT. Translation gives CASSHTERDQPQHF.

The chain links TRBV28 to TRBJ2-7; 7 bases line up with TRBD1. The CDR3 consists of 13 residues. Trimming took 7 bases from V and 2 from J; bases not matched to a gene: 5. Per germline, CDR1 MDHEN and CDR2 SYDVKM. The CDR3 nucleotides are TGTGCCAGCACCGACAGGGTAGCCTACGAGCAGTACTTC. Encoded protein: CASTDRVAYEQYF.

The rearrangement uses TRBV6-5 and TRBJ2-7, with D perhaps matching TRBD2 (5 bases). The V end lost 3 bases, the J end lost 2 bases, and 11 bases lay between the germline ends. The CDR3 loop spans 14 amino acids. CDR1 and CDR2 (germline): MNHEY, SVGAGI. The CDR3 loop reads CASSYEGPPYEQYF. CDR3 coding DNA: TGTGCCAGCAGTTATGAGGGTCCCCCCTACGAGCAGTACTTC.

CDR3 amino acids: CASSHNGYEQYF. The DNA for the CDR3 is TGTGCCAGCAGTCATAACGGCTACGAGCAGTACTTC. This chain connects TRBV13 to TRBJ2-7; D is unresolved. Trimming shortened V by 6 bases and J by 3 bases, and 9 bases separated the two germline ends. From germline, CDR1 is PRHDT and CDR2 FYEKMQ (reference sequence). CDR3 length equals 12 residues.

The table lists this clone with many counts. CDR3 DNA: TGTGCCAGCAGCTTGGCCGTTGGATTGGGGGGCACAGATACGCAGTATTTT. Its protein is CASSLAVGLGGTDTQYF. J is TRBJ2-3 and V is TRBV5-4; D possibly matches TRBD1 or TRBD2 (5 bases each). The CDR3 totals 17 residues. Trimming took 0 bases from V and 1 from J, leaving 15 bases between them. Per germline, CDR1 SGHNT and CDR2 YYREEE (reference sequence).

This clone showed up just a few times. The CDR3 spells CASKMNTEAFF. As DNA, the CDR3 is TGCGCCAGCAAAATGAACACTGAAGCTTTCTTT. V is TRBV5-1 and J is TRBJ1-1; D is unclear. V was shortened by 6 bases and J by 0 bases, with 3 bases between the two germline ends. CDR3 length: 11 amino acids. In germline, CDR1 is SGHRS, CDR2 YFSETQ. The variable domain in full, with the rest retrieved from reference TRBV5-1 and TRBJ1-1, is KAGVTQTPRYLIKTRGQQVTLSCSPISGHRSVSWYQQTPGQGLQFLFEYFSETQRNKGNFPGRFSGRQFSNSRSEMNVSTLELGDSALYLCASKMNTEAFFGQGTRLTVV.

This clone was seen a single time. The gene calls are TRBV7-9 and TRBJ2-1, with D tentatively TRBD2 (7 bases). The germline V gene has CDR1 SEHNR and CDR2 FQNEAQ (reference sequence). The CDR3 loop spans 15 amino acids. Between the trimmed V and J ends, which lost 4 bases and 5 bases, there was a span of 15 bases. The CDR3: CASSSAGAPDNEQFF. The CDR3 DNA reads TGTGCCAGCAGCTCTGCGGGGGCGCCCGACAATGAGCAGTTCTTC.

The chain links TRBV27 to TRBJ2-7, with TRBD1 matching over 8 bases. The CDR3 is 14 amino acids. V lost 0 bases to trimming and J lost 5 bases; unmatched junction nucleotides: 3. Germline CDR1 and CDR2: MNHEY and SMNVEV (reference sequence). CDR3 loop: CASSLSTGGNEQYF. CDR3 nucleotide sequence: TGTGCCAGCAGTTTATCCACAGGGGGGAACGAGCAGTACTTC.

This rearrangement joins TRBV7-2 to TRBJ2-1, with TRBD1 identical over 7 bases. V lost 1 base, J lost 10 bases, and 10 bases stayed unmatched. The CDR3 has 15 residues. Germline CDR1 reads SGHTA; CDR2 reads FQGNSA. The CDR3 DNA reads TGTGCCAGCAGCTTAGAAGGGGGCCCACCCCCGGAGCAGTTCTTC. As protein: CASSLEGGPPPEQFF.

V usage is TRBV7-9 and J usage is TRBJ1-1; D call uncertain. Per the germline V gene, CDR1 is SEHNR and CDR2 is FQNEAQ (reference sequence). V was cut by 3 bases and J by 6 bases, with 11 bases left in between. This CDR3 contains 13 residues. CDR3 DNA sequence: TGTGCCAGCAGCTTTTCGACCGAACCTGAAGCTTTCTTT. Residues: CASSFSTEPEAFF.

The chain joins TRBV28 to TRBJ1-5; TRBD1 aligns across 9 bases. CDR1 MDHEN and CDR2 SYDVKM come from the germline V gene. V lost 6 bases, J lost 3 bases, and 6 bases stayed unmatched. The CDR3 totals 15 residues. CDR3 in DNA: TGTGCCAGCAGGGGGGGACAGGGAATCAATCAGCCCCAGCATTTT. Protein: CASRGGQGINQPQHF. The complete variable domain, with remaining parts taken from reference TRBV28 and TRBJ1-5, reads DVKVTQSSRYLVKRTGEKVFLECVQDMDHENMFWYRQDPGLGLRLIYFSYDVKMKEKGDIPEGYSVSREKKERFSLILESASTNQTSMYLCASRGGQGINQPQHFGDGTRLSIL.